A selection of T cell receptor beta chains follows, all from one sample in a study of blood T cells in healthy people across ages. TCRdb re-derived calls from the 5' RACE reads in MiXCR, one entry per CDR3 protein. Counted here are around 1,800,000 distinct CDR3 sequences, roughly two fifths occurring once; the ten biggest clones make up roughly 24%. Source material: blood. All receptors derive from a human donor in good health. CDR3s include the opening cysteine and the closing phenylalanine or tryptophan. The D gene is left open where the match is weak. Size is stated for part of the rows, as once, few or many counts, or as a class when the clone is expanded.

clone_size cdr3_length d_call j_call v_call cdr3_nt cdr3_aa
. 17 TRBD2 TRBJ2-5 TRBV5-1 TGCGCCAGCAGCTTTGGGGAACTAGCGGGGCTGGAAGAGACCCAGTACTTC CASSFGELAGLEETQYF
. 14 TRBD1 TRBJ1-2 TRBV7-6 TGTGCCAGCAGCTCAACGTCAGGGGGATATGGCTACACCTTC CASSSTSGGYGYTF
. 14 TRBD1 TRBJ1-1 TRBV7-9 TGTGCCAGCTCACCAGGGGGGCAACGGACTGAAGCTTTCTTT CASSPGGQRTEAFF
few 15 . TRBJ2-1 TRBV20-1 TGCAGTGCTAGCCGGGGACTCGAACCCCCCAATGAGCAGTTCTTC CSASRGLEPPNEQFF
few 14 . TRBJ2-3 TRBV7-2 TGTGCCAGCAGCTTAGCCGTTTGGGCCGCAACGCAGTATTTT CASSLAVWAATQYF
. 14 . TRBJ2-3 TRBV7-8 TGTGCCAGCAGCTTCAGGGACCCCCCAGATACGCAGTATTTT CASSFRDPPDTQYF
. 14 . TRBJ2-5 TRBV6-6 TGTGCCAGCATAAAGTCGGCAGGGTGGGAGACCCAGTACTTC CASIKSAGWETQYF
. 16 . TRBJ1-2 TRBV3-1 TGTGCCAGCAGCCAAGTGTCGGGCGGACAAAGCTATGGCTACACCTTC CASSQVSGGQSYGYTF
few 15 . TRBJ2-1 TRBV7-6 TGTGCCAGCAGCTTAAGTAGGGTAGACTCGGATGAGCAGTTCTTC CASSLSRVDSDEQFF
. 16 TRBD1 TRBJ1-1 TRBV2 TGTGCCAGCAGTGAAGCGCGGGCAGGGGGTGACGCTGAAGCTTTCTTT CASSEARAGGDAEAFF
. 16 . TRBJ2-1 TRBV13 TGTGCCAGCAGCTTGGGCCGGCTAGAGGGCCGGAATGAGCAGTTCTTC CASSLGRLEGRNEQFF
. 12 . TRBJ1-1 TRBV29-1 TGCAGCGTTGGGTCGGTCTCCATAGGGGCTTTCTTT CSVGSVSIGAFF
many 13 TRBD1 TRBJ2-5 TRBV29-1 TGCAGCGTTGGAGGGACAGGGTTAGAGACCCAGTACTTC CSVGGTGLETQYF
few 13 TRBD1 TRBJ2-5 TRBV20-1 TGCAGTGCTAGTCGTCCGGGACAGGGAGACCAGTACTTC CSASRPGQGDQYF
. 13 . TRBJ1-5 TRBV20-1 TGCAGTGCGCAGTTTAATAGCAATCAGCCCCAGCATTTT CSAQFNSNQPQHF
. 13 . TRBJ2-4 TRBV2 TGTGCCAGCAGTACAGGGTTTGGAAACATTCAGTACTTC CASSTGFGNIQYF
. 16 . TRBJ1-6 TRBV6-5 TGTGCCAGCAGTACAAAACCCAGGGGCAAGAATTCACCCCTCCACTTT CASSTKPRGKNSPLHF
. 15 TRBD2 TRBJ2-1 TRBV6-5 TGTGCCAGCAGTTACTCGGCGGGGGGGTTGCGTGAGCAGTTCTTC CASSYSAGGLREQFF
. 16 . TRBJ1-6 TRBV4-1 TGCGCCAGCAGCCCCCGGCACGGGGGCGGGAATTCACCCCTCCACTTT CASSPRHGGGNSPLHF
. 15 TRBD2 TRBJ2-5 TRBV4-2 TGTGCCAGCAGCCAAGAACTAGCGACCCAAGAGACCCAGTACTTC CASSQELATQETQYF
many 13 . TRBJ2-5 TRBV20-1 TGCAGTGCTAGGGACTCAGGCAGGGAGACCCAGTACTTC CSARDSGRETQYF
. 14 . TRBJ1-2 TRBV29-1 TGCAGCGTTGAAGAACGGGGACAACCCTATGGCTACACCTTC CSVEERGQPYGYTF
few 8 TRBD1 TRBJ2-3 TRBV30 TGTGCCACAGGGGCGCAGTATTTT CATGAQYF
few 13 . TRBJ2-1 TRBV4-3 TGCGCCAGCAGCCCCTCATTTGGGTCTGAGCAGTTCTTC CASSPSFGSEQFF
. 15 TRBD2 TRBJ2-4 TRBV7-3 TGTGCCAGCAGCCGACTAGCGGCATTATACAATGAGCAGTACTTC CASSRLAALYNEQYF
few 13 TRBD1 TRBJ1-3 TRBV6-5 TGTGCCAGCGCTAGGGGGCCGGGAAACACCATATATTTT CASARGPGNTIYF
. 15 TRBD1 TRBJ1-5 TRBV2 TGTGCCACCAAACAGGGGGCAGGTTTGGATCGGCCCCAGCATTTT CATKQGAGLDRPQHF
. 15 . TRBJ1-2 TRBV5-5 TGTGCCAGCAGCTTGGCGGGGGGGGAGGCCTATGGCTACACCTTC CASSLAGGEAYGYTF
. 15 . TRBJ1-4 TRBV4-3 TGCGCCAGCAGCCAAGAGTCCGGGGGCTGGGAAAAACGGTTTTTT CASSQESGGWEKRFF
few 16 . TRBJ2-3 TRBV12-3/TRBV12-4 TGTGCCAGCAGTTTCAGGAGGGGGTCCCACACAGATACGCAGTATTTT CASSFRRGSHTDTQYF
. 18 . TRBJ1-2 TRBV4-1 TGCGCCAGCAGCTTACGCCCCAACCTAGAACCGCGACCGTATGGCTACACCTTC CASSLRPNLEPRPYGYTF
. 16 TRBD1 TRBJ1-2 TRBV4-1 TGCGCCAGCAGCCATCACGTCCCGGGACAGAGACTCGGCTACACCTTC CASSHHVPGQRLGYTF